What follows are 30 T cell receptor beta chains derived from one specimen sequenced in a study of human T cells and chemical hapten exposure. TCRdb itself ran the RACE reads through MiXCR, one entry per CDR3 protein. The sample holds about 360,000 distinct CDR3 sequences; approximately 4.4% are singletons and the top ten take around 2.3%. Described time point: patch test 1, 2 weeks after DPC sensitization. Treatment described: therapeutic diphenylcyclopropenone sensitization with weekly scalp DPC. The sample here was whole blood, taken in connection with sensitization to the hapten diphenylcyclopropenone (DPC). Receptors originate from a woman aged 50 to 60 with alopecia areata. Some clones in this sample may be carry-over from other donors' samples.

This clonotype occurred a few times. The chain is built from TRBV30 and TRBJ2-3; a possible D gene is TRBD2 (5 bases). V was trimmed by 0 bases and J by 2 bases, leaving 9 bases between them. CDR3 length equals 14 residues. The germline V gene encodes CDR1 GTSNPN and CDR2 SVGIG (reference sequence). This chain's CDR3 is CAWSVTGTTDTQYF. The DNA for the CDR3 is TGTGCCTGGAGTGTGACGGGAACCACAGATACGCAGTATTTT.

The table lists this clonotype with a few counts. One end of the junction does not line up with germline, which may come from a read error. J is TRBJ1-1 and V is TRBV4-1, with D possibly matching TRBD1 (5 bases). This CDR3 has 13 amino acids. Germline lookup yields CDR1 MGHRA and CDR2 YSYEKL. The CDR3 nucleotides are TGCGCCAGCAGCGAAGACAGGAACACTGAAGCTTTCTTT. It specifies CASSEDRNTEAFF.

This rearrangement joins TRBV7-2 to TRBJ2-1, with D perhaps TRBD2 (7 bases). The CDR3 contains 12 residues. Germline V gene sequence: CDR1 SGHTA, CDR2 FQGNSA. Trimming removed 4 bases at V and 10 bases at J, with 11 bases between. CDR3 protein: CASSSGGHEQFF. CDR3 coding DNA: TGTGCCAGCAGCTCCGGGGGGCACGAGCAGTTCTTC. Complete variable domain (other parts from reference TRBV7-2 and TRBJ2-1): GAGVSQSPSNKVTEKGKDVELRCDPISGHTALYWYRQSLGQGLEFLIYFQGNSAPDKSGLPSDRFSAERTGGSVSTLTIQRTQQEDSAVYLCASSSGGHEQFFGPGTRLTVL.

The table lists this clonotype with many counts. The chain combines TRBV10-3 with TRBJ1-5; the D is unclear. V shed 3 bases and J shed 4 bases, with 10 bases lying between them. CDR1 and CDR2 from the germline V gene are ENHRY and SYGVKD. This CDR3 is built from 14 residues. CDR3 sequence (DNA): TGTGCCATCAGTGACGGCGGCTTTAATCAGCCCCAGCATTTT. Encoded protein: CAISDGGFNQPQHF.

This clonotype has only a few counts. The genes are TRBV27 and TRBJ1-1; D is undetermined. Germline CDR1 and CDR2: MNHEY and SMNVEV (reference sequence). Trimming took off 1 base at V and 1 base at J, with 13 bases between the two ends. The CDR3 has 16 amino acids. The CDR3 is CASSLLRVGRNTEAFF. Here the CDR3 DNA reads TGTGCCAGCAGTTTATTGCGGGTAGGCAGGAACACTGAAGCTTTCTTT.

This clonotype has a handful of counts. The chain is built from TRBV7-6 and TRBJ2-2; 9 bases match TRBD2. V shed 1 base, J shed 4 bases, and the junction held 7 bases outside the gene matches. The CDR3 has 17 amino acids. Germline CDR1 reads SGHVS; CDR2 reads FNYEAQ. The CDR3 sequence: CASSLGPSGAITGELFF. Written as DNA, the CDR3 is TGTGCCAGCAGCTTAGGACCTAGCGGGGCGATCACCGGGGAGCTGTTTTTT. Using reference TRBV7-6 and TRBJ2-2 for the parts outside the CDR3, the full variable domain is GAGVSQSPRYKVTKRGQDVALRCDPISGHVSLYWYRQALGQGPEFLTYFNYEAQQDKSGLPNDRFSAERPEGSISTLTIQRTEQRDSAMYRCASSLGPSGAITGELFFGEGSRLTVL.

The chain employs TRBV6-2 or TRBV6-3 and TRBJ1-1; no clear D. Germline lookup yields CDR1 MNHEY and CDR2 SVGEGT. V lost 6 bases and J 5 bases, leaving 19 bases between the germline ends. The CDR3 has 15 residues. In DNA form, the CDR3 reads TGTGCCAGCAGCTTGGCCGGGCCCCGAGGGACTGAAGCTTTCTTT. Amino acids: CASSLAGPRGTEAFF.

CDR3 DNA sequence: TGTGCCATCAGTGAGTCCCCGTTCTCCTACAATGAGCAGTTCTTC. Protein: CAISESPFSYNEQFF. The rearrangement uses TRBV10-3 and TRBJ2-1, with D uncertain. Between the trimmed V and J ends, which lost 0 bases and 0 bases, there was a span of 6 bases. Germline V lookup: CDR1 ENHRY, CDR2 SYGVKD. CDR3 size: 15 residues.

This clonotype was seen ten or more times. This sequence joins TRBV12-3 or TRBV12-4 and TRBJ1-2; perhaps TRBD1 as D (6 bases). CDR3 length: 13 amino acids. The ends were cut back, 6 bases at V and 8 bases at J, with 16 bases in the middle. In DNA, the CDR3 is TGTGCCAGCAGCCTCGGACAGCGTCGAGGCTACACCTTC. It specifies CASSLGQRRGYTF.

This clonotype was detected ten times or more. This sequence joins TRBV6-2 or TRBV6-3 and TRBJ2-7; D might be TRBD2 (6 bases). In germline, CDR1 is MNHEY, CDR2 SVGEGT. Trimming stripped 6 bases from V and 7 bases from J, with 10 bases between. This CDR3 is 11 amino acids long. The CDR3 region has the DNA TGTGCCAGCAGCCGCAGCGGGGAGCAGTACTTC. Translated, it gives CASSRSGEQYF.

The chain employs TRBV5-5 and TRBJ2-3, with TRBD1 matching 10 bases. With V trimmed by 5 bases and J by 4 bases, 10 bases remained unmatched. The CDR3 has 16 residues. CDR1 and CDR2 (germline): SGHKS, YYEKEE (reference sequence). The DNA of the CDR3 is TGTGCCAGCAGTCGGACAGGGGGGTTTAGGGCAGATACGCAGTATTTT. It translates to CASSRTGGFRADTQYF.

This clonotype came up many times. J is TRBJ2-3 and V is TRBV20-1; no clear D gene. V was trimmed by 3 bases and J by 0 bases, leaving 16 bases between them. The CDR3 is made up of 16 amino acids. CDR1 DFQATT and CDR2 SNEGSKA come from the germline V gene (reference sequence). In DNA form, the CDR3 reads TGCAGTGCTAGCGGCGGATACTCTACTAGCACAGATACGCAGTATTTT. Translated, it gives CSASGGYSTSTDTQYF.

This clonotype showed up many times. This chain uses TRBV29-1 with TRBJ2-3; D may match TRBD1 or TRBD2 (5 bases each). CDR1 and CDR2 (germline): SQVTM, ANQGSEA. The germline V and J ends were trimmed by 6 bases and 2 bases, with 15 bases remaining between them. The CDR3 is 14 amino acids. CDR3 nucleotide sequence: TGCAGCGTGTACGGGGACGCCCTCACAGATACGCAGTATTTT. Its translation is CSVYGDALTDTQYF.

V is TRBV3-1 and J is TRBJ2-1; TRBD1 aligns across 9 bases. Germline CDR1 and CDR2: LGHDT and YNNKEL (reference sequence). This CDR3 region has 19 residues. Trimming took 4 bases from V and 0 from J; bases not matched to a gene: 13. The CDR3 DNA sequence: TGTGCCAGCAGCCCCGCCGCGGGACAGGGAAGCCGCTCCTACAATGAGCAGTTCTTC. Translated, it gives CASSPAAGQGSRSYNEQFF.

J is TRBJ1-1 and V is TRBV7-9, with a weak D call TRBD1 (5 bases). This CDR3 region has 14 residues. Trimming stripped 0 bases from V and 4 bases from J, with 9 bases between. Germline V gene lookup returns CDR1 SEHNR and CDR2 FQNEAQ (reference sequence). The CDR3 reads CASSLASGITEAFF. CDR3 DNA: TGTGCCAGCAGCTTAGCGTCAGGGATCACTGAAGCTTTCTTT.

This clonotype was recorded at least ten times. This chain uses TRBV20-1 with TRBJ1-5, with TRBD1 matching 8 bases. This CDR3 spans 12 amino acids. Germline V lookup: CDR1 DFQATT, CDR2 SNEGSKA (reference sequence). V shed 6 bases, J shed 9 bases, and the junction held 7 bases outside the gene matches. CDR3: CSAGQGDRPQHF. CDR3 coding DNA: TGCAGTGCCGGACAGGGCGATAGGCCCCAGCATTTT.

This clonotype was detected many times. This chain joins TRBV5-4 and TRBJ1-1, with D maybe TRBD1 (5 bases). The CDR3 has 15 amino acids. Germline lookup yields CDR1 SGHNT and CDR2 YYREEE (reference sequence). V gave up 0 bases and J gave up 1 base, with 10 bases separating them. CDR3 DNA: TGTGCCAGCAGCTTGGAGGCAGGGAGGAACACTGAAGCTTTCTTT. Its translation: CASSLEAGRNTEAFF.

At least ten counts were recorded for this clonotype. The rearrangement links TRBV5-4 to TRBJ2-7; a possible D gene is TRBD1 (6 bases). The CDR3 loop spans 16 amino acids. The germline V gene encodes CDR1 SGHNT and CDR2 YYREEE (reference sequence). Trimming took off 3 bases at V and 4 bases at J, with 20 bases between the two ends. The CDR3 sequence: CASSSQSRGREYEQYF. The CDR3 region has the DNA TGTGCCAGCAGCTCCCAGTCCAGGGGCCGCGAGTACGAGCAGTACTTC.

This clonotype was recorded many times. The rearrangement joins TRBV2 to TRBJ1-1, with TRBD1 as a possible D gene (6 bases). Per the germline V gene, CDR1 is SNHLY and CDR2 is FYNNEI. V lost 7 bases to trimming and J lost 8 bases, with 14 bases between them. The CDR3 consists of 12 residues. The CDR3 region is CASTRTVEEAFF. The CDR3 bases are TGTGCCAGCACTCGGACAGTCGAAGAAGCTTTCTTT. Full variable domain (outside the CDR3, taken from reference TRBV2 and TRBJ1-1): EPEVTQTPSHQVTQMGQEVILRCVPISNHLYFYWYRQILGQKVEFLVSFYNNEISEKSEIFDDQFSVERPDGSNFTLKIRSTKLEDSAMYFCASTRTVEEAFFGQGTRLTVV.

Ten or more counts support this clonotype. The chain employs TRBV3-1 and TRBJ2-6, with D perhaps matching TRBD2 (5 bases). The CDR3 extends over 16 amino acids. Between the trimmed V and J ends, which lost 2 bases and 1 base, there was a span of 9 bases. Germline V gene sequence: CDR1 LGHDT, CDR2 YNNKEL (reference sequence). The CDR3 region is CASSQLRESGANVLTF. The CDR3 DNA is TGTGCCAGCAGCCAATTAAGGGAGTCTGGGGCCAACGTCCTGACTTTC.

This clonotype showed up just once. This may arise from a read error, as a much more abundant clone is one base away. The chain has TRBV4-2 and TRBJ1-3; a weak D match, TRBD1 (6 bases). The germline V gene has CDR1 LGHNA and CDR2 YNFKEQ. CDR3 length: 14 residues. The CDR3 region is CTSSPTGPGNTIYF. The DNA of the CDR3 is TGTACCAGCAGCCCCACAGGGCCTGGAAACACCATATATTTT.

This clonotype was recorded at least ten times. The V gene is TRBV28, the J gene TRBJ2-5; TRBD1 or TRBD2 may be the D gene (5 bases each). V lost 3 bases and J 7 bases, leaving 9 bases between the germline ends. This CDR3 region has 12 residues. Germline lookup yields CDR1 MDHEN and CDR2 SYDVKM. The CDR3 reads CASSFRGGTQYF. CDR3 DNA sequence: TGTGCCAGCAGTTTTCGTGGGGGGACCCAGTACTTC.

This clonotype was seen more than once but under ten times. In DNA form, the CDR3 reads TGCGCCAGCAGCTTGTACCCGTCTCCGAACCGGGACAGAGCCTACGAGCAGTACTTC. This codes for CASSLYPSPNRDRAYEQYF. The rearrangement links TRBV5-1 to TRBJ2-7; 7 nucleotides agree with TRBD1. The ends lost 1 base at V and 2 bases at J; junction bases unmatched: 18. Germline CDR1 reads SGHRS; CDR2 reads YFSETQ. This CDR3 spans 19 amino acids.

V and J are TRBV11-2 and TRBJ2-1; D may be TRBD2 (5 bases). V lost 1 base and J lost 8, with 12 bases in between. The CDR3 length is 14 residues. The germline V gene has CDR1 SGHAT and CDR2 FQNNGV. The CDR3, as DNA: TGTGCCAGCAGCTTAGCCCCCAGGCGGGATGAGCAGTTCTTC. It is translated as CASSLAPRRDEQFF.

This clonotype has just a few counts. The chain couples TRBV27 to TRBJ1-2; 7 bases are a match to TRBD1. The CDR3 is 14 residues long. After removal of 6 bases from V and 4 bases from J, the junction contained 8 bases not matched to a gene. Germline loops: CDR1 MNHEY, CDR2 SMNVEV (reference sequence). CDR3 sequence reads: CASSLSRDSYGYTF. CDR3 coding DNA: TGTGCCAGCAGCCTTTCGCGGGACAGCTATGGCTACACCTTC.

This clonotype showed up many times. V usage is TRBV7-8 and J usage is TRBJ1-5, with 7 bases that match TRBD1. The trim removed 5 bases at V and 1 base at J, leaving 8 bases unmatched. Per germline, CDR1 SGHVS and CDR2 FQNEAQ. CDR3 size: 16 residues. This CDR3 is CASSLQGTGSNQPQHF. The CDR3 DNA follows: TGTGCCAGCAGCCTACAGGGGACGGGGAGCAATCAGCCCCAGCATTTT. The complete variable domain, with remaining parts taken from reference TRBV7-8 and TRBJ1-5, reads GAGVSQSPRYKVAKRGQDVALRCDPISGHVSLFWYQQALGQGPEFLTYFQNEAQLDKSGLPSDRFFAERPEGSVSTLKIQRTQQEDSAVYLCASSLQGTGSNQPQHFGDGTRLSIL.

Only a few counts were recorded for this clonotype. The chain recombines TRBV3-1 with TRBJ1-6, with D perhaps TRBD1 (5 bases). This CDR3 comprises 18 residues. The ends were cut back, 0 bases at V and 7 bases at J, with 19 bases in the middle. Germline-derived CDR1 and CDR2 are LGHDT and YNNKEL (reference sequence). Here the CDR3 DNA reads TGTGCCAGCAGCCAAGATGGGGGACCTGGGGCTCTAAATTCACCCCTCCACTTT. Translation: CASSQDGGPGALNSPLHF.

This clonotype was counted at least ten times. V and J are TRBV7-2 and TRBJ1-3; D is uncertain. Germline V gene data show CDR1 as SGHTA and CDR2 as FQGNSA. Trimming took 5 bases from V and 1 from J, leaving 12 bases between them. The CDR3 is made up of 15 amino acids. Written as DNA, the CDR3 is TGTGCCAGCAGCCTAGGGATCTGGTCTGGAAACACCATATATTTT. This sequence encodes CASSLGIWSGNTIYF.

This clonotype has a handful of counts. The genes are TRBV29-1 and TRBJ1-1; D remains ambiguous. CDR1 SQVTM and CDR2 ANQGSEA come from the germline V gene. The CDR3 loop spans 11 amino acids. V lost 4 bases to trimming and J lost 6 bases, with 9 bases between them. CDR3 bases: TGCAGCGTTGCCCGTGGGCCTGAAGCTTTCTTT. Amino acid sequence: CSVARGPEAFF.

This clonotype was seen many times. The chain uses TRBV9 and TRBJ2-3; D is uncertain. Germline loops: CDR1 SGDLS, CDR2 YYNGEE. The length of the CDR3 is 15 residues. V lost 0 bases, J lost 4 bases, and 12 bases lay in between. The CDR3 DNA reads as TGTGCCAGCAGCGTAGCGATCGATGAAGCAGATACGCAGTATTTT. This translates into CASSVAIDEADTQYF.